These T cell receptor beta chains were read from a single sample in a study of cytomegalovirus exposure and HLA in healthy donors. Clones were sequenced by immunoSEQ multiplex PCR, and TCRdb holds only the in-frame ones, with some missing. The sample holds tens of thousands of clones; about 77% are singletons and the top ten take approximately 4.8%. Material: PBMCs. The source of these receptors is a male donor in good health and CMV-seropositive. Each CDR3 is given with its conserved first and last residue. The D gene is left open where the match is weak. Not all rows give a size; the values are once, few, many and, for expanded clones, a class.

J	length	V	D	size	DNA	CDR3
TRBJ2-3	15	TRBV4-1	TRBD2	.	TGCGCCAGCAGCCTGCAACTAGCGGGGGGAGATACGCAGTATTTT	CASSLQLAGGDTQYF
TRBJ1-4	17	TRBV28	.	few	TGTGCCAGCACCTTAAGAGGTTTAGGGGGGGCTAATGAAAAACTGTTTTTT	CASTLRGLGGANEKLFF
TRBJ2-1	17	TRBV29-1	TRBD2	.	TGCAGCGCCCCCGCTAGCGGGGGTCTAAGCTCCTACAATGAGCAGTTCTTC	CSAPASGGLSSYNEQFF
TRBJ2-1	17	TRBV2	TRBD2	few	TGTGCCAGCAGGATGACTAGCGGGGGCCTCTGGTACAATGAGCAGTTCTTC	CASRMTSGGLWYNEQFF
TRBJ2-7	14	TRBV19	TRBD2	.	TGTGCCAGTGGACTAGCGGGAGCGGTATACGAGCAGTACTTC	CASGLAGAVYEQYF
TRBJ2-7	15	TRBV7-9	.	.	TGTGCCAGCAGCCTGACCGAGGGTGTAAGGATCGAGCAGTACTTC	CASSLTEGVRIEQYF
TRBJ2-3	16	TRBV6-6	.	once	TGTGCCAGCAGTAGAATTCGGCGGACTAGCACAGATACGCAGTATTTT	CASSRIRRTSTDTQYF
TRBJ1-2	14	TRBV19	.	.	TGTGCCAGTAGTATTTCAGGGTTCGGCTATGGCTACACCTTC	CASSISGFGYGYTF
TRBJ1-2	13	TRBV5-4	.	.	TGTGCCAGCAGCTTGGAACAGGTTGGTGGCTACACCTTC	CASSLEQVGGYTF
TRBJ2-1	13	TRBV9	.	.	TGTGCCAGCAGCGGAGTCGGGTACGATGAGCAGTTCTTC	CASSGVGYDEQFF
TRBJ2-3	17	TRBV29-1	TRBD2	once	TGCAGCGTTGAAGTCCCGGGACTAGCGGGCTTAACAGATACGCAGTATTTT	CSVEVPGLAGLTDTQYF
TRBJ2-7	12	TRBV15	.	.	TGTGCCACCAGCAGAGGGGGGCACGAGCAGTACTTC	CATSRGGHEQYF
TRBJ2-1	16	TRBV6-7	TRBD2	once	TGTGCCAGCAGGGGGGGACTAGCGGGAGATTACAATGAGCAGTTCTTC	CASRGGLAGDYNEQFF
TRBJ2-5	15	TRBV6-5	TRBD2	.	TGTGCCAGCAGTTATTTCGGGGGGTGGCAAGAGACCCAGTACTTC	CASSYFGGWQETQYF
TRBJ1-2	14	TRBV6-1	TRBD1	.	TGTGCCAGCAAGGCGGGACAGGGTATTTATGGCTACACCTTC	CASKAGQGIYGYTF
TRBJ1-5	12	TRBV2	TRBD1	.	TGTGCCAGCGGACAGGGGAATCAGCCCCAGCATTTT	CASGQGNQPQHF
TRBJ1-2	17	TRBV28	TRBD1	.	TGTGCCAGCAGTTTATACGGACAGGGGGCCGGAGACTATGGCTACACCTTC	CASSLYGQGAGDYGYTF
TRBJ1-2	13	TRBV5-1	.	.	TGCGCCAGCAGCCTCGGGGGGGGGTTTGGCTACACCTTC	CASSLGGGFGYTF
TRBJ1-2	14	TRBV19	.	.	TGTGCCAGTAGTACGGACGTCGCAGGGGATGGCTACACCTTC	CASSTDVAGDGYTF
TRBJ2-4	14	TRBV4-1	.	.	TGCGCCAGCAGGGACAGACTAGCCAAAAACATTCAGTACTTC	CASRDRLAKNIQYF
TRBJ2-1	12	TRBV28	.	.	TGTGCCAGCAGTTTACCCTCCAATGAGCAGTTCTTC	CASSLPSNEQFF
TRBJ1-1	17	TRBV7-9	TRBD1	.	TGTGCCAGCAGCTCCAAGGACAGGGGGCGGATGAACACTGAAGCTTTCTTT	CASSSKDRGRMNTEAFF
TRBJ1-5	15	TRBV5-1	TRBD1	.	TGCGCCAGCAGCAAATCCGGGACAGGCAATCAGCCCCAGCATTTT	CASSKSGTGNQPQHF
TRBJ1-1	17	TRBV27	.	few	TGTGCCAGCAGTGTATACCAGCCGACAAGGGGCTTCACTGAAGCTTTCTTT	CASSVYQPTRGFTEAFF
TRBJ2-4	12	TRBV29-1	.	.	TGCAGCGTTGAAACAAAGGAGTACATTCAGTACTTC	CSVETKEYIQYF
TRBJ2-1	14	TRBV7-3	.	.	TGTGCCAGCAGCCCCGTAGGGGCGTCCAATGAGCAGTTCTTC	CASSPVGASNEQFF
TRBJ2-3	14	TRBV7-9	.	.	TGTGCCAGCAGCTTAACCGCAGGGCCAGATACGCAGTATTTT	CASSLTAGPDTQYF
TRBJ1-5	17	TRBV27	.	.	TGTGCCAGCAGTCCGAACCCCCACAGGTTCGGCAATCAGCCCCAGCATTTT	CASSPNPHRFGNQPQHF
TRBJ2-1	15	TRBV6-6	TRBD2	.	TGTGCCGGCGCAGTTGATGGCGGGAGATTGCATGAGCAGTTCTTC	CAGAVDGGRLHEQFF
TRBJ2-7	16	TRBV27	TRBD2	few	TGTGCCAGCAGGCGGGGACTAGCGGGAGCTAGGGGCGAGCAGTACTTC	CASRRGLAGARGEQYF
TRBJ2-1	13	TRBV10-3	.	.	TGTGCCATCAGTGAGCAGGGAACCAGTGAGCAGTTCTTC	CAISEQGTSEQFF
TRBJ2-4	17	TRBV19	.	.	TGTGCCAGTAGTGCCATAAGTACTTTTTTAGCCAAAAACATTCAGTACTTC	CASSAISTFLAKNIQYF
TRBJ2-7	12	TRBV27	.	few	TGTGCCAGCGGACAGCGGACCTACGAGCAGTACTTC	CASGQRTYEQYF
TRBJ2-7	15	TRBV7-3	TRBD2	.	TGTGCCAGCAGCCCCGGGCTAGCGGGGGTCTACGAGCAGTACTTC	CASSPGLAGVYEQYF
TRBJ2-1	15	TRBV19	TRBD2	.	TGTGCCAGTAGTAGAAGAGCGGGAGGGCCCCCTGAGCAGTTCTTC	CASSRRAGGPPEQFF
TRBJ2-7	15	TRBV18	TRBD1	.	TGTGCCAGCTCATCTCTGCAGGGGGATCGAAACGAGCAGTACTTC	CASSSLQGDRNEQYF
TRBJ2-3	18	TRBV5-4	.	.	TGTGCCAGCAGCTTGGGATTAGCGAACCCATCTAGCACAGATACGCAGTATTTT	CASSLGLANPSSTDTQYF
TRBJ2-1	16	TRBV4-2	TRBD2	few	TGTGCCAGCAGCCCCTATGGCGGGGGGGCTTACAATGAGCAGTTCTTC	CASSPYGGGAYNEQFF
TRBJ1-5	13	TRBV5-4	.	.	TGTGCCAGCAGCTTGGACCCGGATCAGCCCCAGCATTTT	CASSLDPDQPQHF
TRBJ2-1	15	TRBV5-1	TRBD2	.	TGCGCCAGCAGCTCCGGACTAGCGGGAGACAATGAGCAGTTCTTC	CASSSGLAGDNEQFF
TRBJ1-5	17	TRBV28	TRBD1	.	TGTGCCAGCAGCCCCCGGCAGGGGGCGGGTGGCAATCAGCCCCAGCATTTT	CASSPRQGAGGNQPQHF
TRBJ1-6	16	TRBV6-5	.	.	TGTGCCAGCAGTTTGGGGCACGGCTCCTATAATTCACCCCTCCACTTT	CASSLGHGSYNSPLHF
TRBJ1-3	13	TRBV5-1	.	.	TGCGCCAGCAGCATGACCAAGGGGGACACCATATATTTT	CASSMTKGDTIYF
TRBJ1-2	14	TRBV6-1	.	few	TGTGCCAGCAGTCCGTCGGGTGGCTACTATGGCTACACCTTC	CASSPSGGYYGYTF